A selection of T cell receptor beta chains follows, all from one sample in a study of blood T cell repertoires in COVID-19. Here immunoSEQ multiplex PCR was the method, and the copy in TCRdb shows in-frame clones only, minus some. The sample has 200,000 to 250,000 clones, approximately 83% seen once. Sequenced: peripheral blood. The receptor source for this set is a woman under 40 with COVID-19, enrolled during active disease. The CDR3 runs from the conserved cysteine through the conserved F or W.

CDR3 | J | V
CASSPRQGNYEQYF | TRBJ2-7 | TRBV9
CSVGGSAYEQYF | TRBJ2-7 | TRBV29-1
CASSSLRRRGKTQYF | TRBJ2-5 | TRBV11-2
CASSVGFGTTEAFF | TRBJ1-1 | TRBV9
CASSVTGVTGELFF | TRBJ2-2 | TRBV7-8
CASSDNPPSGEGYNEQFF | TRBJ2-1 | TRBV11-2
CASSLETSGSGANVLTF | TRBJ2-6 | TRBV6-2/TRBV6-3
CASSMAGLGGELFF | TRBJ2-2 | TRBV19
CASSEVTSDEREQFF | TRBJ2-1 | TRBV5-1
CASSLELAVFMDTQYF | TRBJ2-3 | TRBV10-1
CASSFRGSDIQRRQPQHF | TRBJ1-5 | TRBV27
CASSERREGQQFF | TRBJ2-1 | TRBV6-1
CASSLQGHPAEAFF | TRBJ1-1 | TRBV7-2
CSVKKTGAGGGYTF | TRBJ1-2 | TRBV29-1
CASSLGGGSPLHF | TRBJ1-6 | TRBV11-1
CASSIGSSSNQPQHF | TRBJ1-5 | TRBV19
CASSYLTGDRGYTF | TRBJ1-2 | TRBV6-5
CATATGTNTGELFF | TRBJ2-2 | TRBV24-1
CSVDRHSSYNEQFF | TRBJ2-1 | TRBV29-1
CASSTQGRGDQPQHF | TRBJ1-5 | TRBV28
CASSVERGGPGELFF | TRBJ2-2 | TRBV9
CASSLITRDSNYGYTF | TRBJ1-2 | TRBV7-2
CASSVAGVPQGEQFF | TRBJ2-1 | TRBV9
CASSQKSFSSSYEQYF | TRBJ2-7 | TRBV3-1/TRBV3-2
CASNLREGPDTQYF | TRBJ2-3 | TRBV19
CASSIDLGGTSTDTQYF | TRBJ2-3 | TRBV19
CASSKTGGSSTGELFF | TRBJ2-2 | TRBV19
CASSETGGNQPQHF | TRBJ1-5 | TRBV9
CASRQGTEAFF | TRBJ1-1 | TRBV2
CASSLQAGAIEQFF | TRBJ2-1 | TRBV7-9
CASSIRTETTNYGYTF | TRBJ1-2 | TRBV19
CATSDPRDSNEKLFF | TRBJ1-4 | TRBV24-1
CASTTAGGGTAPGNTIYF | TRBJ1-3 | TRBV2
CASSQGQGTTDTQYF | TRBJ2-3 | TRBV7-3